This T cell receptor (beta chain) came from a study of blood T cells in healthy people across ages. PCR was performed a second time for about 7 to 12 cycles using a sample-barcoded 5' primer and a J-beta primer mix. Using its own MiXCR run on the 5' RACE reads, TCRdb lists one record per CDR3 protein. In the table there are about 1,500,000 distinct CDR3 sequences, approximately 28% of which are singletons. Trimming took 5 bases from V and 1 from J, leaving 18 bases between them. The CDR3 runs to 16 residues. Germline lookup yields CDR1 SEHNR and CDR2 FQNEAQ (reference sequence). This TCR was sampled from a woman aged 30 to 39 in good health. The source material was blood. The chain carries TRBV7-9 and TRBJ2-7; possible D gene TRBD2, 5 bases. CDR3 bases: TGTGCCAGCAGCCGCCTACGGGGTCTGCGGTCCTACGAGCAGTACTTC. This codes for CASSRLRGLRSYEQYF.